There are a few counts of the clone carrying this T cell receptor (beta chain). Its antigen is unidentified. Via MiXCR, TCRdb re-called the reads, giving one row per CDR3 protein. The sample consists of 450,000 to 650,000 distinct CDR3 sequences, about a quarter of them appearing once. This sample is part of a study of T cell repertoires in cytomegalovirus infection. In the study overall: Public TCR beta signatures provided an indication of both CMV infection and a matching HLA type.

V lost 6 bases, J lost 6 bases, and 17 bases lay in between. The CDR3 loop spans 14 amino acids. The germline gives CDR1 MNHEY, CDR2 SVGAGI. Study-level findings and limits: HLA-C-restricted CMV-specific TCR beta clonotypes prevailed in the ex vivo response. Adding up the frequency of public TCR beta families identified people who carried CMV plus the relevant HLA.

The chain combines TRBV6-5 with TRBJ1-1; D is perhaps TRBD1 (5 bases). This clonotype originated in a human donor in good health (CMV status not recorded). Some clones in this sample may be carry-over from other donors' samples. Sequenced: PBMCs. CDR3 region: CASSSETARAEAFF. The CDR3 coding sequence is TGTGCCAGCAGCTCCGAGACAGCCCGGGCTGAAGCTTTCTTT.